These 10 T cell receptor beta chains originate from one sample sequenced in a study of vaccination effects on CD4 cells after COVID-19. Following culture for around 10 days, CD4+ T cells were isolated. TCRdb's copy holds only in-frame clones and misses some; the assay was immunoSEQ multiplex PCR. Counted here are some 23,000 clones, roughly 73% occurring once; the ten biggest clones make up approximately 11%. These receptors' targets are unknown. The material sequenced was CD4+ T cells from PBMCs cultured without peptide, taken before COVID-19 vaccination. These TCRs come from a human donor who received a COVID-19 vaccine.

The rearrangement joins TRBV30 to TRBJ2-5; either TRBD1 or TRBD2 may supply D (5 bases each). Trimming left V 3 bases short and J 1 base short, with 9 bases between. Per germline, CDR1 GTSNPN and CDR2 SVGIG (reference sequence). CDR3 length equals 13 residues. Here the CDR3 reads CAWRWDRQETQYF. DNA of the CDR3: TGTGCCTGGAGATGGGACCGCCAAGAGACCCAGTACTTC.

The chain employs TRBV29-1 and TRBJ1-1; TRBD1 matches 7 bases. There are 12 residues in the CDR3. V shed 7 bases, J shed 8 bases, and the junction held 10 bases outside the gene matches. The germline V gene encodes CDR1 SQVTM and CDR2 ANQGSEA. In DNA form, the CDR3 reads TGCAGCGCCCGGACAGGTCCCACCGAAGCTTTCTTT. Protein sequence: CSARTGPTEAFF.

The chain is built from TRBV2 and TRBJ1-6; 7 bases agree with TRBD1. The CDR3 has 15 residues. The germline gives CDR1 SNHLY, CDR2 FYNNEI. J gave up 7 bases and V 3 bases, and 6 bases lay outside the gene matches. In DNA form, the CDR3 reads TGTGCCAGCAGTGAGCTCAACAGGGGCAATTCACCCCTCCACTTT. Amino acids: CASSELNRGNSPLHF.

V gene TRBV4-3 combines with J gene TRBJ2-2; 7 bases match TRBD1. This CDR3 is 16 amino acids long. The J segment lost 1 base and the V segment lost 4 bases, leaving 6 bases of the junction unmatched. Germline values: CDR1 LGHNA, CDR2 YSLEER. Here the CDR3 reads CASSPNAGGNTGELFF. The CDR3 DNA is TGCGCCAGCAGCCCGAATGCAGGGGGGAACACCGGGGAGCTGTTTTTT.

J is TRBJ1-5 and V is TRBV27, with 7 bases lining up with TRBD1. With 4 bases clipped from V and 6 bases from J, the junction kept 3 bases outside the gene matches. Per the germline V gene, CDR1 is MNHEY and CDR2 is SMNVEV (reference sequence). This CDR3 spans 13 amino acids. The CDR3: CASSSQGRQPQHF. The CDR3 DNA reads TGTGCCAGCAGTTCACAGGGGCGTCAGCCCCAGCATTTT.

The gene calls are TRBV6-5 and TRBJ2-7; perhaps TRBD2 as D (5 bases). With 6 bases removed from V and 0 bases from J, the gap between germline ends came to 15 bases. The germline CDR1 and CDR2 sequences are MNHEY and SVGAGI. This CDR3 has 15 residues. This CDR3 reads CASRGAEPSSYEQYF. CDR3 DNA sequence: TGTGCCAGCAGGGGAGCGGAGCCCAGCTCCTACGAGCAGTACTTC.

The chain carries TRBV2 and TRBJ1-2; D gene unclear. In germline, CDR1 is SNHLY, CDR2 FYNNEI. This CDR3 is built from 11 residues. Deletions cut 3 bases from V and 3 bases from J, with 2 bases between. The DNA of the CDR3 is TGTGCCAGCAGTGAGTACTATGGCTACACCTTC. Protein: CASSEYYGYTF.

This chain connects TRBV18 to TRBJ2-1, with a weak D call TRBD1 (6 bases). CDR3 length equals 15 residues. Germline V lookup: CDR1 KGHSH, CDR2 LQKENI. Deletions cut 3 bases from V and 1 base from J, with 10 bases between. The DNA for the CDR3 is TGTGCCAGCTCACCCCCGACAGGATCCTACAATGAGCAGTTCTTC. It translates to CASSPPTGSYNEQFF.

The chain couples TRBV6-5 to TRBJ1-3, with 9 positions matching TRBD1. The CDR3 totals 16 residues. From germline, CDR1 is MNHEY and CDR2 SVGAGI. The V gene end was trimmed by 2 bases and the J gene end by 4 bases; junction bases not matched to a gene: 6. CDR3 bases: TGTGCCAGCAGTTACGGGGGACAGGGAGACGGAAACACCATATATTTT. Amino acids: CASSYGGQGDGNTIYF.

The rearrangement links TRBV27 to TRBJ1-2, with TRBD1 identical over 7 bases. The V gene end was trimmed by 5 bases and the J gene end by 4 bases; junction bases not matched to a gene: 7. The CDR3 has 14 residues. CDR1 and CDR2 from the germline V gene are MNHEY and SMNVEV (reference sequence). In DNA, the CDR3 is TGTGCCAGCAGTCTTCGACAGGGAGGCTATGGCTACACCTTC. It yields the protein CASSLRQGGYGYTF.